This TCR beta chain was captured by sequencing in a study of T cells in Graves' hyperthyroidism and ophthalmopathy. RNA transcripts provided the source from which TCR beta CDR3 regions were amplified. An initial round of RT-PCR targeting the TCR CDR3 relied on the HTBI primer set. Via MiXCR, TCRdb re-called the multiplex PCR reads, giving one row per CDR3 protein. Here the sample spans roughly 380,000 distinct CDR3 sequences, 11% to 15% being singletons. The CDR3 is made up of 12 amino acids. Germline V gene lookup returns CDR1 MDHEN and CDR2 SYDVKM. V gave up 7 bases and J gave up 8 bases, with 14 bases separating them. Study observations and caveats: Ophthalmopathy could be told apart from stable hyperthyroidism with a 13 V-J model.

Across 18 months, stable Graves' hyperthyroidism was marked by no progression to ophthalmopathy. On the basis of clinical symptoms, serum thyroxine and TRAb, thyroid ultrasound and orbital computed tomography, diagnoses were made. This clonotype was recorded many times. The antigen remains undetermined. The gene calls are TRBV28 and TRBJ1-2; D gene unclear. The sequenced material came from blood. This clonotype originated in a woman aged 55-70 years with Graves' hyperthyroidism. The chain's CDR3 is CASKRSEGGYTF. The CDR3 DNA is TGTGCCAGCAAGCGTTCGGAGGGCGGCTACACCTTC.